The 9 T cell receptor beta chains reported below all come from one sample, sequenced in a study of cytomegalovirus exposure and HLA in healthy donors. PCR employed 60 Vbeta and 13 Jbeta primers. Some clones are missing from TCRdb's copy, which holds only in-frame ones; the method was immunoSEQ multiplex PCR. The sample has 75,000 to 95,000 clones. Material for sequencing was PBMCs. The receptors here all came from a man under 40 in good health and CMV-seronegative.

CDR3 sequence reads: CASSAEPGLAPIEAFF. CDR3 in DNA: TGTGCCAGCAGCGCAGAACCGGGACTCGCGCCAATCGAAGCTTTCTTT. This rearrangement joins TRBV5-6 to TRBJ1-1; TRBD1 might be the D (5 bases). The V end lost 4 bases, the J end lost 8 bases, and 24 bases lay between the germline ends. CDR1 SGHDT and CDR2 YYEEEE come from the germline V gene. This CDR3 has 16 amino acids.

This chain uses TRBV2 with TRBJ2-5; D remains unclear. CDR1 and CDR2 from the germline V gene are SNHLY and FYNNEI. The CDR3 contains 10 residues. V dropped 10 bases and J dropped 0 bases, with 3 bases sitting between them. CDR3 loop: CATDQETQYF. The CDR3 coding sequence is TGTGCCACCGACCAAGAGACCCAGTACTTC.

The gene calls are TRBV18 and TRBJ2-3; no clear D. Germline CDR1 is KGHSH and CDR2 is LQKENI. V lost 3 bases, J lost 4 bases, and 17 bases lay in between. CDR3 length: 16 amino acids. For the CDR3, the DNA is TGTGCCAGCTCACCCCTGAGAACGCCACCCCCAGATACGCAGTATTTT. Encoded protein: CASSPLRTPPPDTQYF.

This sequence joins TRBV25-1 and TRBJ1-6; 7 bases match TRBD1. Per the germline V gene, CDR1 is MGHDK and CDR2 is SYGVNS. The CDR3 covers 13 residues. J gave up 6 bases and V 9 bases, and 5 bases lay outside the gene matches. The CDR3 sequence: CASQGQLNSPLHF. CDR3 coding DNA: TGTGCCAGTCAGGGACAGCTTAATTCACCCCTCCACTTT.

The V call is TRBV9, the J call TRBJ1-1, with 12 bases fitting TRBD1. V shed 3 bases and J 10 bases; nucleotides not matched to a gene: 10. The CDR3 has 15 residues. Germline V lookup: CDR1 SGDLS, CDR2 YYNGEE. CDR3 loop: CASSADRDRGLVAFF. DNA for the CDR3: TGTGCCAGCAGCGCAGACCGGGACAGGGGGCTGGTAGCTTTCTTT. Filled out from reference TRBV9 and TRBJ1-1, the complete variable domain reads DSGVTQTPKHLITATGQRVTLRCSPRSGDLSVYWYQQSLDQGLQFLIQYYNGEERAKGNILERFSAQQFPDLHSELNLSSLELGDSALYFCASSADRDRGLVAFFGQGTRLTVV.

The DNA of the CDR3 is TGTGCCAGCTCACCACCGGCCCCTGGACTAGGCGGCGAGCAGTACTTC. Translation gives CASSPPAPGLGGEQYF. The chain couples TRBV18 to TRBJ2-7; 7 bases align to TRBD2. The V and J ends lost 0 bases and 6 bases, in that order; junction bases with no gene match: 11. This CDR3 has 16 amino acids. CDR1 and CDR2 (germline): KGHSH, LQKENI.

The CDR3 protein is CASTRAHSGNTIYF. The CDR3 DNA sequence: TGTGCCAGCACCAGGGCCCACTCTGGAAACACCATATATTTT. The V and J genes are TRBV6-5 and TRBJ1-3; a weak D match, TRBD1 (5 bases). This CDR3 contains 14 residues. Trimming took off 7 bases at V and 0 bases at J, with 10 bases between the two ends. CDR1 and CDR2 from the germline V gene are MNHEY and SVGAGI.

J is TRBJ1-4 and V is TRBV6-6, with D possibly matching TRBD1 (5 bases). This CDR3 region has 15 residues. Looked up from germline, CDR1 is MNHNY and CDR2 is SVGAGI (reference sequence). Trimming pared 6 bases from V and 8 bases from J, leaving 19 bases between. This CDR3 reads CASSYEEGNLEKLFF. The CDR3 DNA is TGTGCCAGCAGCTACGAGGAGGGGAACCTCGAAAAACTGTTTTTT.

This chain's CDR3 is CASAQQARGQPQHF. The CDR3 DNA is TGTGCCAGCGCCCAACAGGCCAGGGGTCAGCCCCAGCATTTT. This chain joins TRBV2 and TRBJ1-5, with D tentatively TRBD1 (6 bases). The V gene lost 8 bases and the J gene lost 6 bases, with 17 bases spanning the gap. The CDR3 is made up of 14 amino acids. The germline CDR1 and CDR2 sequences are SNHLY and FYNNEI.